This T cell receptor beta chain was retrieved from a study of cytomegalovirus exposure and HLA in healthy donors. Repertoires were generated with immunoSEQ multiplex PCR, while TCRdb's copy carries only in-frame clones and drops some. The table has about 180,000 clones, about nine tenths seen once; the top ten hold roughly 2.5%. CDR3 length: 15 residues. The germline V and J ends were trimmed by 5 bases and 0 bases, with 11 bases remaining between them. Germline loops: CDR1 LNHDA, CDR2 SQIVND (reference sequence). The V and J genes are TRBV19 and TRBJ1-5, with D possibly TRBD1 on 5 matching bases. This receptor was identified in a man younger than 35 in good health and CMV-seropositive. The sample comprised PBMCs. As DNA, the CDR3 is TGTGCCAGTAGTGAGGGGAGGTATAGCAATCAGCCCCAGCATTTT. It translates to CASSEGRYSNQPQHF.